This T cell receptor beta chain was profiled in a study of cytomegalovirus exposure and HLA in healthy donors. It was with 60 Vbeta and 13 Jbeta primers that the PCR ran. This table comes from immunoSEQ multiplex PCR, and its TCRdb copy is limited to in-frame clones, with some not included. This table holds roughly 160,000 clones, 70% to 85% found once. Study-level results: In an earlier analysis, productive rearrangement rates for most beta V segments clustered near 87% or 30%. A list of 150 or so TCR beta chains associated with cytomegalovirus was given. A later analysis showed TCR association rates differing by HLA locus, peaking at DRB1 and lowest at HLA-C.

As to this clone: The antigen is unknown.

The CDR3 has 15 amino acids. Germline assignment: CDR1 MGHRA and CDR2 YSYEKL. Trimming left V 0 bases short and J 2 bases short, with 10 bases between. The chain carries TRBV4-1 and TRBJ1-1; D is unresolved. Sample: PBMCs. The clonotype comes from a man aged 45-65 years in good health and CMV-seropositive. The CDR3 coding sequence is TGCGCCAGCAGCCAAGATGGGCTCAGAAACACTGAAGCTTTCTTT. This translates into CASSQDGLRNTEAFF.